This T cell receptor (beta chain) is drawn from a study of cytomegalovirus exposure and HLA in healthy donors. The PCR ran on 60 Vbeta and 13 Jbeta primers. In the original workflow: An analysis that came later counted tens of millions of unique TCR beta chains, approximately 12 million shared. Data came from immunoSEQ multiplex PCR; TCRdb stores just in-frame clones and leaves some out. The V and J calls and clone size were taken over from that table, and D and trimming were inferred from the DNA. The table shows more than 85,000 clones, with about 80% occurring only once. There are 16 residues in the CDR3. Germline lookup yields CDR1 SGHVS and CDR2 FNYEAQ. Deletions cut 0 bases from V and 1 base from J, with 9 bases between.

The sample was PBMCs. The origin of this receptor is a man in his forties in good health and CMV-seropositive. The chain combines TRBV7-6 with TRBJ1-4; D might be TRBD1 (5 bases). The CDR3 protein is CASSLARDLTNEKLFF. CDR3 DNA sequence: TGTGCCAGCAGCTTAGCCCGGGACTTAACTAATGAAAAACTGTTTTTT.